The 3 T cell receptor beta chains listed next were all sequenced from one sample in a study of blood T cell repertoires in COVID-19. TCRdb's copy holds only in-frame clones and misses some; the assay was immunoSEQ multiplex PCR. The table includes over 90,000 clones, more than 65% detected once. Source material: peripheral blood. The receptors stem from a man older than 75 with active or convalescent COVID-19.

J is TRBJ1-3 and V is TRBV12-3 or TRBV12-4, with D unresolved. The V and J ends lost 7 bases and 2 bases respectively, with 9 bases between them. This CDR3 is built from 13 residues. The CDR3 DNA reads TGTGCCAGCACCGTGTCCCCTGGAAACACCATATATTTT. It yields the protein CASTVSPGNTIYF.

The chain combines TRBV3-1 (or the pseudogene TRBV3-2) with TRBJ1-1, with unresolved D. The CDR3 sequence is 14 residues long. Germline values: CDR1 LGHDT, CDR2 YNNKEL (reference sequence). Trimming took 4 bases from V and 5 from J, leaving 14 bases between them. The CDR3 bases are TGTGCCAGCAGCCCCCCCGGGAGTGCAACTGAAGCTTTCTTT. Protein sequence: CASSPPGSATEAFF.

J is TRBJ1-5 and V is TRBV6-2 or TRBV6-3; D gene ambiguous. This CDR3 has 12 amino acids. Germline V gives CDR1 MNHEY, CDR2 SVGEGT. The ends were cut back, 2 bases at V and 10 bases at J, with 9 bases in the middle. CDR3 bases: TGTGCCAGCAGTTACGACGGGATACCCCAGCATTTT. It yields the protein CASSYDGIPQHF.